Listed here is a single TCR beta chain. Antigen: not known. This specimen comes from a study of cytomegalovirus exposure and HLA in healthy donors. Study-wide points: In vitro data verified a few CMV-associated chains as specific for CMV antigens. Exclusion applied to some V segments, including TRBV6-2 and TRBV6-3, as they were indistinguishable. As a later analysis showed, a missense DCLRE1C variant was linked to trimming of TCR beta V- and J-genes. With high specificity and sensitivity, the classifier reportedly diagnosed cytomegalovirus status.

PCR used 60 Vbeta primers and 13 Jbeta primers. Generated by immunoSEQ multiplex PCR, the TCRdb table keeps only in-frame clones and is missing some. Of fewer than 120,000 clones in the sample, around 80% were seen once. The CDR3 runs 15 residues. The origin of this receptor is a woman aged 55 to 70 in good health and CMV-seropositive. The specimen was PBMCs. The chain combines TRBV21-1 with TRBJ1-1; the DNA was not used to check the table's D call, TRBD1. TRBV21-1 is assigned pseudogene status. The CDR3 spells CASSPTTRGCTEAFF. CDR3 DNA: TGTGCCAGCAGCCCCACCACCAGGGGTTGCACTGAAGCTTTCTTT.